This T cell receptor (beta chain) was identified during a study of response to subunit inactivated influenza vaccine. A remark on this clonotype: Its antigen remains unknown.

TCRdb re-called the RT-PCR reads through MiXCR, storing one row per CDR3 protein. In the table there are 610,000 or so distinct CDR3 sequences, 14% of which are singletons. Study-wide points: That few new T cells are recruited by each seasonal influenza vaccination was the authors' suggestion.

The CDR3 is 13 residues long. Germline CDR1 and CDR2: DFQATT and SNEGSKA (reference sequence). With 2 bases removed from V and 9 bases from J, the gap between germline ends came to 14 bases. The sample in question was PBMCs from blood, obtained 11 to 12 days after vaccination. The chain combines TRBV20-1 with TRBJ2-1, with a weak D call TRBD2 (5 bases). The source is a man aged 50-59 years who received an inactivated influenza vaccine. As DNA, the CDR3 is TGCAGTGCTAGACCTGATAGTGGGAGTGAGCAGTTCTTC. This gives the protein CSARPDSGSEQFF.